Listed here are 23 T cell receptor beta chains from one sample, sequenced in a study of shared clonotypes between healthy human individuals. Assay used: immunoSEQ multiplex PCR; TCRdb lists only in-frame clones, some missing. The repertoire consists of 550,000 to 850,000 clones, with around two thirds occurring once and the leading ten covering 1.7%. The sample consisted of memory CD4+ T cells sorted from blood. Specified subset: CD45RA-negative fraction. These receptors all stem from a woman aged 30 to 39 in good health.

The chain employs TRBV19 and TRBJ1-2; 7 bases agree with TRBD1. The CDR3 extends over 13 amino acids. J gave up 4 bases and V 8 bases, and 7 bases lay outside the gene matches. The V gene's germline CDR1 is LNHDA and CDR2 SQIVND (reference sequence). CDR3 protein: CASSLQGLYGYTF. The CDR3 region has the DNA TGTGCCAGTTCTTTACAGGGGCTCTATGGCTACACCTTC.

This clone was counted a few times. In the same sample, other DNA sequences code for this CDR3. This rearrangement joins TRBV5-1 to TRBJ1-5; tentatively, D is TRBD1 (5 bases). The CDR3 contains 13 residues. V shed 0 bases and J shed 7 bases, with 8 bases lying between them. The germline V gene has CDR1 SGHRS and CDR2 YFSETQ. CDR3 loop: CASSLEGTQPQHF. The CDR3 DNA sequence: TGCGCCAGCAGCTTGGAAGGGACCCAGCCCCAGCATTTT. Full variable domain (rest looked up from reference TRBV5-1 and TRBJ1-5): KAGVTQTPRYLIKTRGQQVTLSCSPISGHRSVSWYQQTPGQGLQFLFEYFSETQRNKGNFPGRFSGRQFSNSRSEMNVSTLELGDSALYLCASSLEGTQPQHFGDGTRLSIL.

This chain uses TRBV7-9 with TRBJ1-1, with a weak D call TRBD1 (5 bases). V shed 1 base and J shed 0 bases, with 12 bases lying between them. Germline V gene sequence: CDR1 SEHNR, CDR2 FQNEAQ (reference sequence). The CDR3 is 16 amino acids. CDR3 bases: TGTGCCAGCAGCTTAGGGTGGGGCAGAATGAACACTGAAGCTTTCTTT. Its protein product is CASSLGWGRMNTEAFF.

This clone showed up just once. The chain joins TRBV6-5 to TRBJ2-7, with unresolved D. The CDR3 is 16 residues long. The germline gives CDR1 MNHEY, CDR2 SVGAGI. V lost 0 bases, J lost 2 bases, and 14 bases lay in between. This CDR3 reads CASSYSRTPGPYEQYF. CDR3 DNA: TGTGCCAGCAGTTACTCTCGGACCCCTGGCCCCTACGAGCAGTACTTC.

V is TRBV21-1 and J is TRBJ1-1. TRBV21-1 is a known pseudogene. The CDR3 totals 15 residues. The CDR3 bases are TGTGCCAGCAGCGGAAACGGTAGACCGAACACTGAAGCTTTCTTT. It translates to CASSGNGRPNTEAFF.

This chain's CDR3 is CASSSGTIVSYEQYF. CDR3 DNA sequence: TGTGCCAGCAGCTCCGGGACGATTGTCTCCTACGAGCAGTACTTC. The chain employs TRBV28 and TRBJ2-7; D tentatively reads TRBD1 or TRBD2 (5 bases each). CDR3 length: 15 amino acids. V dropped 6 bases and J dropped 0 bases, with 15 bases sitting between them. Germline CDR1 is MDHEN and CDR2 is SYDVKM.

Here the CDR3 reads CASSPHLPEVPYEQYF. The CDR3 coding sequence is TGTGCCAGCAGTCCCCATCTCCCTGAGGTCCCCTACGAGCAGTACTTC. The chain recombines TRBV21-1 with TRBJ2-7; the D call in the table, TRBD2, was not verified against the DNA. TRBV21-1 is recorded as a pseudogene. The CDR3 extends over 16 amino acids.

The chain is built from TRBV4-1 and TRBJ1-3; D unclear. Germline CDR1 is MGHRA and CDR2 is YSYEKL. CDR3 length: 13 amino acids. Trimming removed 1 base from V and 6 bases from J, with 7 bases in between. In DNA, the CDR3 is TGCGCCAGCAGCCAAGCCGGGGAAAACACCATATATTTT. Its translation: CASSQAGENTIYF.

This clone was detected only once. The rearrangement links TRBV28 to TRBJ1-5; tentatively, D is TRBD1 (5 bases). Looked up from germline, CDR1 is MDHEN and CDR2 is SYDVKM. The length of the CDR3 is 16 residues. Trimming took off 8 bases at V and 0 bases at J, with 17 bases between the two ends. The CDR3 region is CASRSPRGNSNQPQHF. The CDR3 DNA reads TGTGCCAGCCGATCCCCAAGGGGAAATAGCAATCAGCCCCAGCATTTT. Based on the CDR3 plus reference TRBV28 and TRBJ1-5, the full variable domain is DVKVTQSSRYLVKRTGEKVFLECVQDMDHENMFWYRQDPGLGLRLIYFSYDVKMKEKGDIPEGYSVSREKKERFSLILESASTNQTSMYLCASRSPRGNSNQPQHFGDGTRLSIL.

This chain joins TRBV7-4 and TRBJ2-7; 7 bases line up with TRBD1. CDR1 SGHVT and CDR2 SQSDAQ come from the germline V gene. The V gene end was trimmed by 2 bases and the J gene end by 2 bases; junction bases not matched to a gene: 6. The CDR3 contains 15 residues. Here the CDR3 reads CASSLPGTETYEQYF. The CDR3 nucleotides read TGTGCCAGCAGCTTACCCGGGACAGAGACCTACGAGCAGTACTTC.

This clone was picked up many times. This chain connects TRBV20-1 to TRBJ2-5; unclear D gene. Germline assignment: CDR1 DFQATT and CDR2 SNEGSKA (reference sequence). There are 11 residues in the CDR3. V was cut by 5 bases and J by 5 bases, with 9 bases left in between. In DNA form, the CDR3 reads TGCAGTGCTGGCCCTTCGGAGACCCAGTACTTC. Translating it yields CSAGPSETQYF.

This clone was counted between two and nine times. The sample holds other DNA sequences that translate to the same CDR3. As DNA, the CDR3 is TGTGCCAGCTCACCAGTACTAGCGGGCACAGATACGCAGTATTTT. Residues: CASSPVLAGTDTQYF. The chain carries TRBV18 and TRBJ2-3; TRBD2 matches 8 bases. Germline V gives CDR1 KGHSH, CDR2 LQKENI. Losses at the gene ends were 2 bases for V and 1 base for J; bases not matched to a gene: 2. The CDR3 runs to 15 residues.

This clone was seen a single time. The DNA of the CDR3 is TGTGCCAGCAGAATAGGGACAGGGTATAATGAAAAACTGTTTTTT. The encoded protein is CASRIGTGYNEKLFF. The rearrangement links TRBV28 to TRBJ1-4; 9 nucleotides line up with TRBD1. V trimming: 6 bases; J trimming: 4 bases; junction bases outside the gene matches: 6. The CDR3 has 15 amino acids. CDR1 and CDR2 from the germline V gene are MDHEN and SYDVKM. Drawing the rest from reference TRBV28 and TRBJ1-4, the complete variable domain is DVKVTQSSRYLVKRTGEKVFLECVQDMDHENMFWYRQDPGLGLRLIYFSYDVKMKEKGDIPEGYSVSREKKERFSLILESASTNQTSMYLCASRIGTGYNEKLFFGSGTQLSVL.

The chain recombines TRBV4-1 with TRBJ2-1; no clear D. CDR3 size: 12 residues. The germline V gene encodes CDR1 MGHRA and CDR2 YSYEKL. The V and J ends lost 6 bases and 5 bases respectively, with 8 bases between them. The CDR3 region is CASRNRDNEQFF. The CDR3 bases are TGCGCCAGCAGAAACCGGGACAATGAGCAGTTCTTC.

CDR3 residues: CASSPRRLAESYEQYF. The CDR3 coding sequence is TGTGCCAGCTCACCCCGTCGACTAGCGGAATCCTACGAGCAGTACTTC. J is TRBJ2-7 and V is TRBV18; TRBD2 aligns across 9 bases. CDR3 length equals 16 residues. The germline V gene has CDR1 KGHSH and CDR2 LQKENI. The J segment lost 1 base and the V segment lost 3 bases, leaving 7 bases of the junction unmatched.

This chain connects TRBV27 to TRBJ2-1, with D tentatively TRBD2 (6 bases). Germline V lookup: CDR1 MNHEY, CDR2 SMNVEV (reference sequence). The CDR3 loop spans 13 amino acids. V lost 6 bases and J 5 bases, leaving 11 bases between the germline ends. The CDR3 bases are TGTGCCAGCAGGTTCGGGGGAAACAATGAGCAGTTCTTC. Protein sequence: CASRFGGNNEQFF.

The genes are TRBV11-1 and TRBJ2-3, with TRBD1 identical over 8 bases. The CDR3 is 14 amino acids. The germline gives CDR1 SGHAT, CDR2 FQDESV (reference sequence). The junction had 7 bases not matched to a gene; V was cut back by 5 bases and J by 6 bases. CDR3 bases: TGTGCCAGCAGCCCGACAGGGGTTGTGGATACGCAGTATTTT. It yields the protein CASSPTGVVDTQYF.

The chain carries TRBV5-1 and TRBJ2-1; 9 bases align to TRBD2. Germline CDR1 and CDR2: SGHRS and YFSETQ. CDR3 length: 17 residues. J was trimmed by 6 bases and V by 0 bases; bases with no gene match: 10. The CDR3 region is CASSLELQTSGSNEQFF. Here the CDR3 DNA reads TGCGCCAGCAGCTTGGAGTTGCAGACTAGCGGTTCCAATGAGCAGTTCTTC.

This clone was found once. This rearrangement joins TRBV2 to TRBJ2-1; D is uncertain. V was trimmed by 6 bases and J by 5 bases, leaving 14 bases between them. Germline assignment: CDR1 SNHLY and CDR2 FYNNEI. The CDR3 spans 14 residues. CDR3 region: CASRERTNDNEQFF. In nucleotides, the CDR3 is TGTGCCAGCAGAGAGAGAACTAACGACAATGAGCAGTTCTTC.

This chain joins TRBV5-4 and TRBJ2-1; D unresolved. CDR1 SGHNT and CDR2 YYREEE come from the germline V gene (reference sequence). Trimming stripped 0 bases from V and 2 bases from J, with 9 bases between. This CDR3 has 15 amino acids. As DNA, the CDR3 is TGTGCCAGCAGCTTGGAAACGGGCCCCTACAATGAGCAGTTCTTC. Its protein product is CASSLETGPYNEQFF.

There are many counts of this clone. This CDR3 reads CASSIAAGVGTEAFF. Here the CDR3 DNA reads TGTGCCAGTAGTATAGCCGCTGGGGTGGGAACTGAAGCTTTCTTT. V usage is TRBV19 and J usage is TRBJ1-1; D remains unclear. Trimming removed 1 base from V and 5 bases from J, with 14 bases in between. The germline CDR1 and CDR2 sequences are LNHDA and SQIVND (reference sequence). The CDR3 sequence is 15 residues long.

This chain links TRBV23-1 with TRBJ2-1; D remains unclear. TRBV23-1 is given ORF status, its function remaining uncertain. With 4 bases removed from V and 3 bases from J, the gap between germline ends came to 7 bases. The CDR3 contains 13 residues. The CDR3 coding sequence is TGCGCCAGCAGTCGTCGGGTCTACAATGAGCAGTTCTTC. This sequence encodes CASSRRVYNEQFF.

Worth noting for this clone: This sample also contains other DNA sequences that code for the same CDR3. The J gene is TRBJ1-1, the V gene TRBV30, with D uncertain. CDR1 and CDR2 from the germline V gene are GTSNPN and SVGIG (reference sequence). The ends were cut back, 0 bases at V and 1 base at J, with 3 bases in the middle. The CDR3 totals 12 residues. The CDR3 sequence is CAWSVSNTEAFF. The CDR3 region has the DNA TGTGCCTGGAGTGTCTCGAACACTGAAGCTTTCTTT.